One and the same sample provided the 14 T cell receptor beta chains below, sequenced in a study of technical replicates of blood from several donors. Profiling relied on immunoSEQ multiplex PCR, and the TCRdb table lists in-frame clones only, not all of them. Found here are about 8,000 clones, 75% to 90% of them singletons; the top ten hold 12%. Sequencing input: PBMCs. Receptor source: a human donor in good health.

J is TRBJ2-7 and V is TRBV28; TRBD1 aligns across 7 bases. J gave up 7 bases and V 3 bases, and 6 bases lay outside the gene matches. The germline V gene encodes CDR1 MDHEN and CDR2 SYDVKM. CDR3 length: 13 residues. The CDR3 spells CASSLTGLWEQYF. The CDR3 DNA sequence: TGTGCCAGCAGTTTGACAGGGCTGTGGGAGCAGTACTTC.

J is TRBJ2-6 and V is TRBV7-3; TRBD2 might be the D (5 bases). The CDR3 has 15 residues. CDR1 and CDR2 from the germline V gene are SGHTA and FQGTGA. V was shortened by 3 bases and J by 0 bases, with 6 bases between the two germline ends. The CDR3 reads CASSLDFSGANVLTF. CDR3 DNA sequence: TGTGCCAGCAGCTTGGACTTCTCTGGGGCCAACGTCCTGACTTTC.

The chain is built from TRBV5-1 and TRBJ2-5; 8 nucleotides match TRBD2. Germline trimming cut 3 bases from V and 1 base from J; bases unmatched to any gene: 8. The CDR3 length is 16 residues. The germline gives CDR1 SGHRS, CDR2 YFSETQ. The DNA for the CDR3 is TGCGCCAGCAGCTCTGGGGCTAGCGGGTCCCAAGAGACCCAGTACTTC. Translated: CASSSGASGSQETQYF.

The rearrangement links TRBV15 to TRBJ1-5; D call uncertain. Germline V gene data show CDR1 as LNHNV and CDR2 as YYDKDF (reference sequence). Between the trimmed V and J ends, which lost 9 bases and 8 bases, there was a span of 17 bases. The CDR3 length is 13 residues. The CDR3 DNA is TGTGCCACTACCCACAAGGGCGGGGAGCCCCAGCATTTT. Translated, it gives CATTHKGGEPQHF.

The rearrangement uses TRBV5-1 and TRBJ1-2; 12 nucleotides agree with TRBD1. Germline trimming cut 0 bases from V and 4 bases from J; bases unmatched to any gene: 7. The CDR3 runs 17 residues. CDR1 is SGHRS and CDR2 is YFSETQ in the germline V gene. The CDR3 region has the DNA TGCGCCAGCAGCTTGGAGGGACAGGGGGCGCGAGGCTATGGCTACACCTTC. This translates into CASSLEGQGARGYGYTF.

The rearrangement links TRBV5-6 to TRBJ2-5; TRBD2 matches at 11 bases. Germline CDR1 is SGHDT and CDR2 is YYEEEE. This CDR3 region has 14 residues. V was pared by 4 bases and J by 5 bases, with 4 bases of the junction left unmatched. The CDR3 DNA sequence: TGTGCCAGCAGCCCTAGCGGGAGGTGGGAGACCCAGTACTTC. Translated: CASSPSGRWETQYF.

The chain joins TRBV6-5 to TRBJ1-4; no clear D. This CDR3 contains 14 residues. Germline V gene data show CDR1 as MNHEY and CDR2 as SVGAGI. Trimming took 0 bases from V and 6 from J, leaving 8 bases between them. The CDR3 DNA is TGTGCCAGCAGTTACTCCCAACTCGATGAAAAACTGTTTTTT. Translated: CASSYSQLDEKLFF.

In DNA form, the CDR3 reads TGTGCCAGCAGCCCTCTCGGGGAAGGCGGGGAGCTGTTTTTT. Its protein is CASSPLGEGGELFF. The chain employs TRBV27 and TRBJ2-2; D is perhaps TRBD2 (5 bases). The germline V gene encodes CDR1 MNHEY and CDR2 SMNVEV (reference sequence). Trimming removed 6 bases from V and 7 bases from J, with 15 bases in between. The CDR3 runs 14 residues.

The J gene is TRBJ2-3, the V gene TRBV2, with 10 bases identical to TRBD1. Germline CDR1 and CDR2: SNHLY and FYNNEI. The CDR3 has 16 residues. V shed 3 bases and J 4 bases; nucleotides not matched to a gene: 7. The CDR3 bases are TGTGCCAGCAGTGAGACAGGGGGCGTTAGCGCAGATACGCAGTATTTT. It encodes CASSETGGVSADTQYF.

The J gene is TRBJ2-5, the V gene TRBV7-6, with TRBD2 matching 12 bases. The CDR3 contains 16 residues. V shed 4 bases, J shed 1 base, and the junction held 4 bases outside the gene matches. Germline loops: CDR1 SGHVS, CDR2 FNYEAQ. The CDR3 protein is CASSYGTSGLQETQYF. CDR3 sequence (DNA): TGTGCCAGCAGCTACGGGACTAGCGGGCTCCAAGAGACCCAGTACTTC.

The rearrangement joins TRBV4-2 to TRBJ2-3; 11 positions agree with TRBD2. Germline CDR1 and CDR2: LGHNA and YNFKEQ. The J segment lost 5 bases and the V segment lost 5 bases, leaving 9 bases of the junction unmatched. This CDR3 comprises 16 residues. The CDR3 coding sequence is TGTGCCAGCAGCTCTAAGACTAGCGGGATGGGAGATACGCAGTATTTT. Its protein is CASSSKTSGMGDTQYF.

The rearrangement links TRBV2 to TRBJ2-7; 9 bases are a match to TRBD2. V lost 2 bases, J lost 6 bases, and 5 bases stayed unmatched. CDR1 and CDR2 from the germline V gene are SNHLY and FYNNEI. The CDR3 is made up of 14 amino acids. The CDR3 loop is CASSERREGLEQYF. In DNA form, the CDR3 reads TGTGCCAGCAGTGAACGGCGGGAGGGCCTCGAGCAGTACTTC.

The chain has TRBV19 and TRBJ1-2; D is possibly TRBD1 (5 bases). Trimming took 4 bases from V and 4 from J, leaving 10 bases between them. The germline V gene has CDR1 LNHDA and CDR2 SQIVND (reference sequence). The CDR3 contains 13 residues. CDR3 region: CASSTQGFYGYTF. The CDR3 DNA is TGTGCCAGTAGTACCCAGGGTTTCTATGGCTACACCTTC.

The V and J genes are TRBV13 and TRBJ1-1, with D unclear. V was shortened by 5 bases and J by 1 base, with 5 bases between the two germline ends. This CDR3 contains 12 residues. Germline V gene data show CDR1 as PRHDT and CDR2 as FYEKMQ (reference sequence). CDR3 coding DNA: TGTGCCAGCAGCACGGGGAACACTGAAGCTTTCTTT. Amino acid sequence: CASSTGNTEAFF.